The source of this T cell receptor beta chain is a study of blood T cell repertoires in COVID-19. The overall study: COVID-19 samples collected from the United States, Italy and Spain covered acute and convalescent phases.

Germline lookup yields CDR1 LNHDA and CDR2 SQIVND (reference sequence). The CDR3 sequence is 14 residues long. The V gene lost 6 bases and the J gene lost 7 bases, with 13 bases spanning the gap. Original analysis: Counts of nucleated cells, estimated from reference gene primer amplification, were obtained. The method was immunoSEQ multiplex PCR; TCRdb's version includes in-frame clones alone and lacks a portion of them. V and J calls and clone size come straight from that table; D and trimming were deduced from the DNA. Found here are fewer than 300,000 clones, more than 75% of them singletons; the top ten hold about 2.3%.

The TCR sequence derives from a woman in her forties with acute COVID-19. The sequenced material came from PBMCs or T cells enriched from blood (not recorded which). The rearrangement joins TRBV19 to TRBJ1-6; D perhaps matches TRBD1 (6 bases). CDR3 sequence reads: CASRTGSRNSPLHF. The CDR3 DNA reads TGTGCCAGTAGGACAGGATCGAGGAATTCACCCCTCCACTTT.